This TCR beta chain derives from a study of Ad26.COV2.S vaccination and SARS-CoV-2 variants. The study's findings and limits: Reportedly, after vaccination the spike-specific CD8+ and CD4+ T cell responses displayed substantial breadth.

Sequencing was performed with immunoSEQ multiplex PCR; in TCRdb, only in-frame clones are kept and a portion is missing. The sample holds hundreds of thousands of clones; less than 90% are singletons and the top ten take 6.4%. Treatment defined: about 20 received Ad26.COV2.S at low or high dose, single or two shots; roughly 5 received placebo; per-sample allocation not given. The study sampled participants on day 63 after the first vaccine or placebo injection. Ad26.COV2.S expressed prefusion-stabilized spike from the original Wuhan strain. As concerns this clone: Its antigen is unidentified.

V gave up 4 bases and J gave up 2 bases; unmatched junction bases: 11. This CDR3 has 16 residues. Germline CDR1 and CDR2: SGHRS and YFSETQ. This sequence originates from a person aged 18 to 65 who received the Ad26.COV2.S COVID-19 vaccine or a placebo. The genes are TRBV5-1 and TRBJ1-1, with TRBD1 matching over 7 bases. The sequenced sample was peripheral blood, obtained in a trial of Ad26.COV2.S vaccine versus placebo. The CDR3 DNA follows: TGCGCCAGCAGCCCACGGGACAGAGGGAGTAACACTGAAGCTTTCTTT. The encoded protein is CASSPRDRGSNTEAFF.